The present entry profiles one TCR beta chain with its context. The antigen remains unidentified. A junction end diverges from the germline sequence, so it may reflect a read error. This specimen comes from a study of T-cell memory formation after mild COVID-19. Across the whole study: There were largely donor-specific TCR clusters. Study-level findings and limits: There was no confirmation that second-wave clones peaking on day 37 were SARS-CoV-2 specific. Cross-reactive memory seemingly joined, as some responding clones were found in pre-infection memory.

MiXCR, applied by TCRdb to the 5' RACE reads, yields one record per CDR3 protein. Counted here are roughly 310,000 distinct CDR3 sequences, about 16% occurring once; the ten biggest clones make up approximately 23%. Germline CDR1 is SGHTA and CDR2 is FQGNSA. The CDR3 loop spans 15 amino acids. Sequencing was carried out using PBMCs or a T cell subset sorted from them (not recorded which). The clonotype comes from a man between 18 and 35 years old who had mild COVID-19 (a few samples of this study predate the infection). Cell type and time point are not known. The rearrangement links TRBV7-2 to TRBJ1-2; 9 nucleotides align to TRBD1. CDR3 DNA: TGTGCCAGCAGCTTTTACAGGGGGCAGGGGATTTCTATCGCCTTC. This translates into CASSFYRGQGISIAF.